The 10 T cell receptor beta chains below all came from one sample that was sequenced in a study of T cell responses to AZD1222 COVID-19 vaccine. Repertoires were generated with immunoSEQ multiplex PCR, while TCRdb's copy carries only in-frame clones and drops some. The data contain roughly 150,000 clones, about 92% of them singletons. The input for sequencing was peripheral blood, taken on day 0 of AZD1222 vaccination. The source is an adult in good health.

CDR3 protein: CASSLNYEQYF. CDR3 nucleotides: TGTGCCAGCAGCTTAAACTACGAGCAGTACTTC. V is TRBV13 and J is TRBJ2-7; D is uncertain. The germline V gene encodes CDR1 PRHDT and CDR2 FYEKMQ (reference sequence). The CDR3 consists of 11 residues. Between the trimmed V and J ends, which lost 2 bases and 3 bases, there was a span of 2 bases. The full variable domain, rest sourced from reference TRBV13 and TRBJ2-7, is AAGVIQSPRHLIKEKRETATLKCYPIPRHDTVYWYQQGPGQDPQFLISFYEKMQSDKGSIPDRFSAQQFSDYHSELNMSSLELGDSALYFCASSLNYEQYFGPGTRLTVT.

The gene calls are TRBV30 and TRBJ1-6, with D possibly matching TRBD1 (5 bases). This CDR3 has 14 amino acids. V lost 2 bases and J lost 7, with 12 bases in between. Germline CDR1 and CDR2: GTSNPN and SVGIG (reference sequence). In nucleotides, the CDR3 is TGTGCCTGGAGTTACGGGGGGAAGAATTCACCCCTCCACTTT. It yields the protein CAWSYGGKNSPLHF. Complete variable domain (other parts from reference TRBV30 and TRBJ1-6): SQTIHQWPATLVQPVGSPLSLECTVEGTSNPNLYWYRQAAGRGLQLLFYSVGIGQISSEVPQNLSASRPQDRQFILSSKKLLLSDSGFYLCAWSYGGKNSPLHFGNGTRLTVT.

The genes are TRBV14 and TRBJ1-6; the D gene is possibly TRBD1 (6 bases). The CDR3 runs to 15 residues. Germline V gene lookup returns CDR1 SGHDN and CDR2 FVKESK. Trimming pared 4 bases from V and 6 bases from J, leaving 13 bases between. The DNA for the CDR3 is TGTGCCAGCAGCCCAATGGACAGACCTAATTCACCCCTCCACTTT. Translated, it gives CASSPMDRPNSPLHF.

The chain has TRBV4-2 and TRBJ1-4; D remains ambiguous. The CDR3 is made up of 15 amino acids. The germline V gene has CDR1 LGHNA and CDR2 YNFKEQ. Trimming stripped 0 bases from V and 8 bases from J, with 13 bases between. In DNA, the CDR3 is TGTGCCAGCAGCCAAGAGACCCAAACACAAGAAAAACTGTTTTTT. Encoded protein: CASSQETQTQEKLFF.

This clone has a single count. V gene TRBV7-9 combines with J gene TRBJ1-1; D gene unclear. The germline gives CDR1 SEHNR, CDR2 FQNEAQ (reference sequence). CDR3 length: 13 amino acids. The V gene lost 5 bases and the J gene lost 1 base, with 8 bases spanning the gap. The CDR3 is CASSDRRNTEAFF. The CDR3 nucleotides are TGTGCCAGCAGCGACCGCAGGAACACTGAAGCTTTCTTT.

The V call is TRBV29-1, the J call TRBJ1-1, with D perhaps matching TRBD1 (5 bases). Germline V CDR1 and CDR2: SQVTM, ANQGSEA. The CDR3 spans 13 residues. V was shortened by 4 bases and J by 2 bases, with 11 bases between the two germline ends. The CDR3 region has the DNA TGCAGCGTTGGCCAAGACAGAAACACTGAAGCTTTCTTT. This translates into CSVGQDRNTEAFF. The complete variable domain, with remaining parts taken from reference TRBV29-1 and TRBJ1-1, reads SAVISQKPSRDICQRGTSLTIQCQVDSQVTMMFWYRQQPGQSLTLIATANQGSEATYESGFVIDKFPISRPNLTFSTLTVSNMSPEDSSIYLCSVGQDRNTEAFFGQGTRLTVV.

The chain is built from TRBV18 and TRBJ1-5, with 9 bases aligning to TRBD1. With V trimmed by 4 bases and J by 5 bases, 0 bases remained unmatched. Germline V gene data show CDR1 as KGHSH and CDR2 as LQKENI. The CDR3 is made up of 13 amino acids. The CDR3 reads CASSRTGDQPQHF. As DNA, the CDR3 is TGTGCCAGCTCACGGACAGGGGATCAGCCCCAGCATTTT. Full variable domain (missing parts from reference TRBV18 and TRBJ1-5): NAGVMQNPRHLVRRRGQEARLRCSPMKGHSHVYWYRQLPEEGLKFMVYLQKENIIDESGMPKERFSAEFPKEGPSILRIQQVVRGDSAAYFCASSRTGDQPQHFGDGTRLSIL.

The rearrangement joins TRBV23-1 to TRBJ1-2; D ambiguous. TRBV23-1 is reported as an ORF; its role is uncertain. Deletions cut 1 base from V and 6 bases from J, with 6 bases between. This CDR3 region has 12 residues. As DNA, the CDR3 is TGCGCCAGCAGTCAATGGGGAAATGGCTACACCTTC. Residues: CASSQWGNGYTF.

The V gene is TRBV5-4, the J gene TRBJ2-5; D ambiguous. The germline gives CDR1 SGHNT, CDR2 YYREEE (reference sequence). The V end was cut by 2 bases, the J end by 5 bases, with 13 bases between. The CDR3 covers 14 residues. The chain's CDR3 is CASSFDHVLETQYF. In DNA form, the CDR3 reads TGTGCCAGCAGCTTCGACCACGTTCTTGAGACCCAGTACTTC. Combining the CDR3 with reference TRBV5-4 and TRBJ2-5 gives the whole variable domain ETGVTQSPTHLIKTRGQQVTLRCSSQSGHNTVSWYQQALGQGPQFIFQYYREEENGRGNFPPRFSGLQFPNYSSELNVNALELDDSALYLCASSFDHVLETQYFGPGTRLLVL.

This chain links TRBV10-3 with TRBJ2-7; 8 bases are shared with TRBD1. CDR3 size: 17 residues. J was trimmed by 4 bases and V by 4 bases; bases with no gene match: 15. Germline assignment: CDR1 ENHRY and CDR2 SYGVKD. As DNA, the CDR3 is TGTGCCATCAGTGGTCAGGGGGCCATGGGCCGAGTGTACGAGCAGTACTTC. This codes for CAISGQGAMGRVYEQYF.